This T cell receptor beta chain was recovered during a study of cytotoxic CD8 clonotypes in ibrutinib-treated CLL. Study in general: Average yields of 255,043 productive templates and approximately 100,000 productive rearrangements characterized the samples.

Comments on this clone: The antigen remains unidentified.

Profiling relied on immunoSEQ multiplex PCR, and the TCRdb table lists in-frame clones only, not all of them. This table holds roughly 180,000 clones, 55% to 85% found once. Study-wide findings and caveats: Sampling times (in sustained-remission versus progressing patients) were not the same. Baseline levels were approached again at progression, after clonality had risen at ibrutinib response.

This CDR3 has 13 residues. Germline V gives CDR1 MNHEY, CDR2 SMNVEV (reference sequence). V was shortened by 2 bases and J by 7 bases, with 9 bases between the two germline ends. The receptor was isolated from a human donor with chronic lymphocytic leukemia. The chain combines TRBV27 with TRBJ2-1; no firm D call. This material consisted of PBMCs, taken after 24 months of ibrutinib treatment. The CDR3, as DNA: TGTGCCAGCAGTTTAAGCCTCAGGAATGAGCAGTTCTTC. Its translation is CASSLSLRNEQFF.